Presented here are 5 T cell receptor beta chains from one specimen sequenced in a study of blood T cell repertoires in COVID-19. Some clones are missing from TCRdb's copy, which holds only in-frame ones; the method was immunoSEQ multiplex PCR. The sample lists about 200,000 clones, roughly 88% occurring once. Sequencing used peripheral blood. These receptors came from a human donor in a cohort sampled during active COVID-19.

This clone was counted a single time. The rearrangement links TRBV6-1 to TRBJ1-2; D remains unclear. Germline V gene sequence: CDR1 MNHNS, CDR2 SASEGT. V lost 2 bases and J 2 bases, leaving 6 bases between the germline ends. CDR3 length: 13 residues. In nucleotides, the CDR3 is TGTGCCAGCAGTGAACCCCCAAACTATGGCTACACCTTC. Translation: CASSEPPNYGYTF.

The rearrangement joins TRBV7-8 to TRBJ2-1, with D unresolved. This CDR3 spans 14 amino acids. V lost 0 bases and J 9 bases, leaving 12 bases between the germline ends. In germline, CDR1 is SGHVS, CDR2 FQNEAQ. The CDR3 sequence: CASSLARGPGEQFF. In nucleotides, the CDR3 is TGTGCCAGCAGCTTAGCAAGAGGTCCGGGTGAGCAGTTCTTC.

The gene calls are TRBV11-2 and TRBJ2-7; 7 nucleotides align to TRBD1. Germline values: CDR1 SGHAT, CDR2 FQNNGV. The CDR3 loop spans 15 amino acids. Trimming removed 8 bases from V and 0 bases from J; junction bases left unmatched: 10. As DNA, the CDR3 is TGTGCCAGCTCCACTCTCCGGGACAGCTCCTACGAGCAGTACTTC. It encodes CASSTLRDSSYEQYF.

The J gene is TRBJ2-7, the V gene TRBV4-1; 8 nucleotides match TRBD1. Germline V gene data show CDR1 as MGHRA and CDR2 as YSYEKL. V shed 1 base and J 7 bases; nucleotides not matched to a gene: 12. The CDR3 is 16 residues long. CDR3 residues: CASSQGVADREREQYF. For the CDR3, the DNA is TGCGCCAGCAGCCAAGGGGTTGCGGACAGGGAGCGGGAGCAGTACTTC.

V and J are TRBV7-6 and TRBJ2-1; D is undetermined. Between the trimmed V and J ends, which lost 4 bases and 0 bases, there was a span of 10 bases. CDR1 and CDR2 (germline): SGHVS, FNYEAQ. CDR3 size: 15 residues. The CDR3 is CASSSPFSSYNEQFF. CDR3 DNA: TGTGCCAGCAGCTCTCCTTTTAGCTCCTACAATGAGCAGTTCTTC.